This entry lists 12 T cell receptor beta chains sequenced from one sample in a study of blood T cell repertoires in COVID-19 (dated by TCRdb to 2018 to 2021). Libraries were built with the immunoSEQ multiplex PCR assay. TCRdb obtained this table from immuneACCESS and retained in-frame rearrangements with V and J assigned. These tables miss some clones; where compared with another copy, unresolved V genes account for less than half of the shortfall, and the remainder is unexplained. The sample includes approximately 210,000 clones, with 82% observed a single time. Together, the top ten hold approximately 3.8% of the sample. Sequencing input: peripheral blood. The receptors originated from a woman older than 75 with acute or convalescent COVID-19.

The chain combines TRBV6-1 with TRBJ1-4; weak D call: TRBD1 (6 bases). Trimming cost V 11 bases and J 5 bases, with 18 bases left between them. The CDR3 covers 14 residues. CDR1 and CDR2 from the germline V gene are MNHNS and SASEGT. As DNA, the CDR3 is TGTGCCGGGGGCTCCAGCGGTATAAATGAAAAACTGTTTTTT. Residues: CAGGSSGINEKLFF.

This chain connects TRBV7-2 to TRBJ1-2, with 7 positions matching TRBD1. V was pared by 1 base and J by 8 bases, with 4 bases of the junction left unmatched. The CDR3 totals 13 residues. The germline CDR1 and CDR2 sequences are SGHTA and FQGNSA. The chain's CDR3 is CASSLETGRGYTF. CDR3 nucleotide sequence: TGTGCCAGCAGCTTAGAGACAGGGAGAGGCTACACCTTC.

This clone was recorded once. The rearrangement joins TRBV7-2 to TRBJ2-7; D is undetermined. V lost 5 bases to trimming and J lost 2 bases, with 13 bases between them. This CDR3 comprises 14 residues. Germline CDR1 reads SGHTA; CDR2 reads FQGNSA. The DNA of the CDR3 is TGTGCCAGCAGCCCGACAACGACCCCCTACGAGCAGTACTTC. Protein product: CASSPTTTPYEQYF.

This clone showed up many times. This chain joins TRBV11-1 and TRBJ2-6; D may be TRBD2 (5 bases). V was pared by 1 base and J by 3 bases, with 7 bases between. CDR3 length: 15 amino acids. Germline V lookup: CDR1 SGHAT, CDR2 FQDESV (reference sequence). The CDR3 here is CASSLGGRGANVLTF. The CDR3 DNA sequence: TGTGCCAGCAGCTTAGGAGGGCGTGGGGCCAACGTCCTGACTTTC.

J is TRBJ1-1 and V is TRBV11-2; no reliable D call. The V gene's germline CDR1 is SGHAT and CDR2 FQNNGV. V lost 4 bases, J lost 3 bases, and 6 bases lay in between. This CDR3 has 12 residues. The CDR3 reads CASSSVYTEAFF. In nucleotides, the CDR3 is TGTGCCAGCAGCTCCGTATACACTGAAGCTTTCTTT. The variable domain in full, completed from reference TRBV11-2 and TRBJ1-1, reads EAGVAQSPRYKIIEKRQSVAFWCNPISGHATLYWYQQILGQGPKLLIQFQNNGVVDDSQLPKDRFSAERLKGVDSTLKIQPAKLEDSAVYLCASSSVYTEAFFGQGTRLTVV.

This clone appeared once. The chain recombines TRBV5-1 with TRBJ1-6; TRBD1 aligns across 9 bases. Germline V gene sequence: CDR1 SGHRS, CDR2 YFSETQ. Germline trimming cut 4 bases from V and 4 bases from J; bases unmatched to any gene: 6. The CDR3 consists of 16 residues. CDR3 residues: CASSQTGGGYNSPLHF. The DNA of the CDR3 is TGCGCCAGCAGCCAAACAGGGGGCGGGTATAATTCACCCCTCCACTTT.

V gene TRBV30 combines with J gene TRBJ1-3, with a possible D match to TRBD1 (6 bases). Deletions cut 7 bases from V and 2 bases from J, with 9 bases between. The CDR3 sequence is 12 residues long. Germline V gives CDR1 GTSNPN, CDR2 SVGIG (reference sequence). Here the CDR3 reads CASHRAGNTIYF. The DNA for the CDR3 is TGTGCCTCCCACAGGGCTGGAAACACCATATATTTT.

The rearrangement uses TRBV4-2 and TRBJ1-2; D is perhaps TRBD1 (5 bases). Trimming took off 0 bases at V and 0 bases at J, with 8 bases between the two ends. CDR3 size: 15 residues. CDR1 LGHNA and CDR2 YNFKEQ come from the germline V gene. The CDR3 loop reads CASSQDQGTNYGYTF. Written as DNA, the CDR3 is TGTGCCAGCAGCCAAGATCAGGGCACTAACTATGGCTACACCTTC.

This clone was observed a single time. This chain connects TRBV18 to TRBJ1-3, with TRBD1 matching over 8 bases. Germline assignment: CDR1 KGHSH and CDR2 LQKENI. V was pared by 3 bases and J by 4 bases, with 8 bases of the junction left unmatched. The CDR3 spans 16 residues. The CDR3 bases are TGTGCCAGCTCACCCAGGACAGGGCGAACGGGAAACACCATATATTTT. Translating it yields CASSPRTGRTGNTIYF.

V gene TRBV23-1 combines with J gene TRBJ2-3, with TRBD1 matching over 7 bases. TRBV23-1 is marked as an open reading frame, function uncertain. The CDR3 contains 24 residues. The V gene end was trimmed by 4 bases and the J gene end by 4 bases; junction bases not matched to a gene: 35. CDR3 residues: CASSLETRQGIRPLGLSRPDTQYF. The CDR3 nucleotides are TGCGCCAGCAGTCTTGAAACCAGACAGGGAATTCGCCCCCTGGGTCTGTCCCGTCCAGATACGCAGTATTTT.

The J gene is TRBJ2-2, the V gene TRBV7-3; D may be TRBD2 (6 bases). The CDR3 contains 15 residues. The V end lost 2 bases, the J end lost 4 bases, and 11 bases lay between the germline ends. Germline assignment: CDR1 SGHTA and CDR2 FQGTGA. Here the CDR3 DNA reads TGTGCCAGCAGCTTATCGGTGGGGGGCACCGGGGAGCTGTTTTTT. This sequence encodes CASSLSVGGTGELFF.

The V call is TRBV6-5, the J call TRBJ2-7, with 9 bases fitting TRBD2. The CDR3 runs to 14 residues. V lost 5 bases and J lost 1; bases outside the gene matches: 3. CDR1 and CDR2 from the germline V gene are MNHEY and SVGAGI. Here the CDR3 reads CASSRAGGSYEQYF. The DNA of the CDR3 is TGTGCCAGCAGTAGGGCGGGGGGGTCCTACGAGCAGTACTTC.